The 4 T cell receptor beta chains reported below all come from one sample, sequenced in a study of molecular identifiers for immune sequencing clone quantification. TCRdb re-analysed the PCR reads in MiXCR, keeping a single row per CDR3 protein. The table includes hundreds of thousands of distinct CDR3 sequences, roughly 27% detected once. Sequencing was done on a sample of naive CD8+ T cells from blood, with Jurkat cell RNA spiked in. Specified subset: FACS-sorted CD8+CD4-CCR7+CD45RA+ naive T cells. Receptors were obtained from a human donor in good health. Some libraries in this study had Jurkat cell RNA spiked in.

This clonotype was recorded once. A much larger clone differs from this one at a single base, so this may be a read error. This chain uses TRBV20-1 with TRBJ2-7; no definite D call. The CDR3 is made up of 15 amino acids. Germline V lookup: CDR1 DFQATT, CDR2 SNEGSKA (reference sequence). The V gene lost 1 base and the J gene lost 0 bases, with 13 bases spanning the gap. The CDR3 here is CSARAKTSASYEQYF. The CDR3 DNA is TGCAGTGCTAGAGCTAAGACCAGCGCCTCCTACGAGCAGTACTTC.

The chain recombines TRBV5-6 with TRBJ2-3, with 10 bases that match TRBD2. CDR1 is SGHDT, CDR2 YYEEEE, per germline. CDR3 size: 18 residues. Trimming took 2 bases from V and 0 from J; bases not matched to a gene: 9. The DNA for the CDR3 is TGTGCCAGCAGCTTTGGGCTAGCGGGGGTCTATAGCACAGATACGCAGTATTTT. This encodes CASSFGLAGVYSTDTQYF. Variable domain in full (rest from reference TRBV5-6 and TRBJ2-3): DAGVTQSPTHLIKTRGQQVTLRCSPKSGHDTVSWYQQALGQGPQFIFQYYEEEERQRGNFPDRFSGHQFPNYSSELNVNALLLGDSALYLCASSFGLAGVYSTDTQYFGPGTRLTVL.

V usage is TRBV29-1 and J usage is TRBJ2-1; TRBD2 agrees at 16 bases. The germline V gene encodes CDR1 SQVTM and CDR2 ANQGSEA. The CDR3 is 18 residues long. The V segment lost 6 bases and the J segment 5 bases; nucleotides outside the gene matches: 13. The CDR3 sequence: CSVEGLAGGPGTDNEQFF. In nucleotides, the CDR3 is TGCAGCGTGGAGGGACTAGCGGGAGGGCCAGGGACGGACAATGAGCAGTTCTTC.

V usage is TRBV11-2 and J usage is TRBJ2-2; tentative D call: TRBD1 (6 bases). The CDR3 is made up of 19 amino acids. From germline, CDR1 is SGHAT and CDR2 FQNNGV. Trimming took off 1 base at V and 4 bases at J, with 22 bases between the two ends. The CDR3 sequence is CASSLVGRTAPSFTGELFF. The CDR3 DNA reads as TGTGCCAGCAGCTTAGTCGGTAGGACAGCCCCGTCGTTCACCGGGGAGCTGTTTTTT.